Below are 19 T cell receptor beta chains sequenced from a single sample in a study of neoadjuvant nivolumab and ipilimumab in lung cancer (dated by TCRdb to the early 2020s). Library preparation was by the immunoSEQ multiplex PCR assay. TCRdb stores this immuneACCESS table with in-frame sequences only. Part of the clones is absent; in the studies checked, under half of the shortfall reflects unresolved V genes, and no reason is known for the rest. Across this sample there are around 10,000 clones, with around 82% seen only once. The ten most abundant clones make up approximately 3.5% of the sample. The meaning of the sample's time point label: pretherapy, before neoadjuvant immune checkpoint inhibitors. The input for sequencing was peripheral blood, taken before neoadjuvant nivolumab, alone or with ipilimumab. These receptors were obtained from an adult with non-small cell lung cancer.

The CDR3: CASSSRQVGNTIYF. CDR3 bases: TGTGCCAGCAGCTCCCGACAGGTCGGAAACACCATATATTTT. This sequence joins TRBV5-8 and TRBJ1-3; D is possibly TRBD1 (6 bases). The germline V gene has CDR1 SGHTS and CDR2 YDEGEE. The CDR3 covers 14 residues. The V end was cut by 3 bases, the J end by 4 bases, with 11 bases between.

The J gene is TRBJ2-3, the V gene TRBV5-4, with D perhaps matching TRBD2 (6 bases). Between the trimmed V and J ends, which lost 0 bases and 4 bases, there was a span of 6 bases. From germline, CDR1 is SGHNT and CDR2 YYREEE (reference sequence). The CDR3 contains 13 residues. CDR3: CASSLAGADTQYF. Here the CDR3 DNA reads TGTGCCAGCAGCTTGGCGGGGGCAGATACGCAGTATTTT. The entire variable domain, with the rest obtained from reference TRBV5-4 and TRBJ2-3, is as follows: ETGVTQSPTHLIKTRGQQVTLRCSSQSGHNTVSWYQQALGQGPQFIFQYYREEENGRGNFPPRFSGLQFPNYSSELNVNALELDDSALYLCASSLAGADTQYFGPGTRLTVL.

This clone was counted only a few times. The genes are TRBV5-1 and TRBJ1-2, with 7 nucleotides matching TRBD1. The CDR3 is 13 amino acids. CDR1 is SGHRS, CDR2 YFSETQ, per germline. V lost 2 bases to trimming and J lost 8 bases; unmatched junction nucleotides: 6. The CDR3 DNA follows: TGCGCCAGCAGCTTTGGAGGGGGCGGGGGCTACACCTTC. This encodes CASSFGGGGGYTF.

This sequence joins TRBV5-1 and TRBJ1-1, with D possibly TRBD1 on 6 matching bases. Between the trimmed V and J ends, which lost 4 bases and 7 bases, there was a span of 14 bases. The CDR3 is made up of 13 amino acids. CDR1 is SGHRS and CDR2 is YFSETQ in the germline V gene. Here the CDR3 DNA reads TGCGCCAGCAGCATAGGGACACTCAATGAAGCTTTCTTT. As protein: CASSIGTLNEAFF.

V and J are TRBV27 and TRBJ2-5; D uncertain. The V gene's germline CDR1 is MNHEY and CDR2 SMNVEV (reference sequence). CDR3 length: 13 amino acids. V was shortened by 6 bases and J by 2 bases, with 10 bases between the two germline ends. In DNA, the CDR3 is TGTGCCAGCAGCATCCGTGCGCAAGAGACCCAGTACTTC. Translation: CASSIRAQETQYF.

The J gene is TRBJ2-3, the V gene TRBV7-3, with 13 nucleotides matching TRBD2. J lost 5 bases, V lost 5 bases, and 4 bases had no gene match. The CDR3 totals 15 residues. The germline V gene encodes CDR1 SGHTA and CDR2 FQGTGA. Here the CDR3 reads CASSAGLAGVDTQYF. CDR3 nucleotides: TGTGCCAGCAGCGCCGGACTAGCGGGAGTAGATACGCAGTATTTT. Variable domain in full (rest from reference TRBV7-3 and TRBJ2-3): GAGVSQTPSNKVTEKGKYVELRCDPISGHTALYWYRQSLGQGPEFLIYFQGTGAADDSGLPNDRFFAVRPEGSVSTLKIQRTERGDSAVYLCASSAGLAGVDTQYFGPGTRLTVL.

V is TRBV9 and J is TRBJ2-1, with a possible D match to TRBD1 (5 bases). Trimming pared 0 bases from V and 10 bases from J, leaving 17 bases between. Per germline, CDR1 SGDLS and CDR2 YYNGEE. This CDR3 is 15 amino acids long. The CDR3 DNA reads as TGTGCCAGCAGCGTAGATGTTCAGGGTTTGCGCGAGCAGTTCTTC. Protein product: CASSVDVQGLREQFF. The whole variable domain, remainder taken from reference TRBV9 and TRBJ2-1, is DSGVTQTPKHLITATGQRVTLRCSPRSGDLSVYWYQQSLDQGLQFLIQYYNGEERAKGNILERFSAQQFPDLHSELNLSSLELGDSALYFCASSVDVQGLREQFFGPGTRLTVL.

CDR3 sequence reads: CASSLDGRTDGNQPQHF. In nucleotides, the CDR3 is TGTGCCAGCAGCTTGGACGGACGCACAGATGGCAATCAGCCCCAGCATTTT. J is TRBJ1-5 and V is TRBV7-8; no definite D call. Germline V CDR1 and CDR2: SGHVS, FQNEAQ. The CDR3 runs to 17 residues. V was clipped by 3 bases and J by 2 bases, with 17 bases between them.

The chain couples TRBV5-1 to TRBJ2-1, with D unclear. The ends were cut back, 2 bases at V and 6 bases at J, with 21 bases in the middle. Germline V CDR1 and CDR2: SGHRS, YFSETQ. The CDR3 extends over 17 amino acids. CDR3: CASSFTLTARTGNEQFF. The DNA for the CDR3 is TGCGCCAGCAGCTTTACACTGACGGCCAGGACCGGCAATGAGCAGTTCTTC.

The CDR3 DNA is TGTGCCAGCAGCCCATCAGGGGGGAATCAGCCCCAGCATTTT. Protein: CASSPSGGNQPQHF. The V gene is TRBV7-3, the J gene TRBJ1-5; 7 nucleotides agree with TRBD1. The CDR3 is made up of 14 amino acids. CDR1 and CDR2 from the germline V gene are SGHTA and FQGTGA. Trimming cost V 5 bases and J 4 bases; bases outside gene matches: 5. The full variable domain, completed using reference TRBV7-3 and TRBJ1-5, is GAGVSQTPSNKVTEKGKYVELRCDPISGHTALYWYRQSLGQGPEFLIYFQGTGAADDSGLPNDRFFAVRPEGSVSTLKIQRTERGDSAVYLCASSPSGGNQPQHFGDGTRLSIL.

The rearrangement uses TRBV25-1 and TRBJ1-2, with 9 positions matching TRBD1. Germline-derived CDR1 and CDR2 are MGHDK and SYGVNS. The trim removed 0 bases at V and 3 bases at J, leaving 5 bases unmatched. The CDR3 is made up of 16 amino acids. CDR3 nucleotide sequence: TGTGCCAGCAGTGAATATGAGGGACAGGGAGACTATGGCTACACCTTC. It is translated as CASSEYEGQGDYGYTF.

The V gene is TRBV19, the J gene TRBJ2-1; 12 bases line up with TRBD2. V dropped 5 bases and J dropped 10; count of bases not matched to a gene: 9. This CDR3 is built from 15 residues. Germline-derived CDR1 and CDR2 are LNHDA and SQIVND (reference sequence). The CDR3 DNA reads TGTGCCAGTAGTGTGACTAGCGGGAGAAGGATCGAGCAGTTCTTC. Protein: CASSVTSGRRIEQFF.

V and J are TRBV6-4 and TRBJ2-2; 8 positions match TRBD1. This CDR3 spans 14 amino acids. V was pared by 5 bases and J by 6 bases, with 5 bases of the junction left unmatched. The germline V gene has CDR1 MRHNA and CDR2 SNTAGT. This CDR3 is CASSPDRVAGELFF. CDR3 sequence (DNA): TGTGCCAGCAGTCCGGACAGGGTGGCCGGGGAGCTGTTTTTT.

This clone was seen more than once but under ten times. The V call is TRBV5-6, the J call TRBJ2-7, with 9 bases fitting TRBD1. The CDR3 runs 13 residues. CDR1 and CDR2 from the germline V gene are SGHDT and YYEEEE. V was pared by 4 bases and J by 6 bases, with 5 bases of the junction left unmatched. CDR3 region: CASSPGTGLEQYF. As DNA, the CDR3 is TGTGCCAGCAGCCCCGGGACAGGGCTCGAGCAGTACTTC.

This clone was recorded a few times. The rearrangement uses TRBV6-1 and TRBJ2-4, with D maybe TRBD1 (8 bases). Trimming shortened V by 2 bases and J by 8 bases, and 16 bases separated the two germline ends. From germline, CDR1 is MNHNS and CDR2 SASEGT. This CDR3 spans 15 amino acids. CDR3 nucleotides: TGTGCCAGCAGTGAACTGGAACAGGGGGGGGACATTCAGTACTTC. It encodes CASSELEQGGDIQYF.

The rearrangement joins TRBV7-3 to TRBJ1-2, with D possibly being TRBD1 (5 bases). The CDR3 runs to 15 residues. V dropped 3 bases and J dropped 6 bases, with 17 bases sitting between them. CDR1 is SGHTA, CDR2 FQGTGA, per germline. The CDR3 sequence is CASSLAGSPIDGYTF. In nucleotides, the CDR3 is TGTGCCAGCAGCTTGGCAGGGTCCCCTATAGATGGCTACACCTTC.

On this clone: Other DNA sequences in the same sample also yield this CDR3. This rearrangement joins TRBV14 to TRBJ2-1; 12 bases agree with TRBD2. The V segment lost 4 bases and the J segment 5 bases; nucleotides outside the gene matches: 6. Germline V gene data show CDR1 as SGHDN and CDR2 as FVKESK. The CDR3 covers 16 residues. CDR3 residues: CASSPTSGRVDNEQFF. DNA of the CDR3: TGTGCCAGCAGCCCGACTAGCGGGAGAGTTGACAATGAGCAGTTCTTC.

In this sample, this clone turned up a few times. V and J are TRBV27 and TRBJ1-1; D is perhaps TRBD1 (5 bases). The CDR3 runs to 15 residues. V lost 6 bases, J lost 4 bases, and 18 bases lay in between. Germline CDR1 MNHEY, CDR2 SMNVEV (reference sequence). The CDR3, as DNA: TGTGCCAGCAGCCAAGGGTTGACAGTGGGCACTGAAGCTTTCTTT. Protein sequence: CASSQGLTVGTEAFF.

The chain combines TRBV5-1 with TRBJ1-4, with 7 bases aligning to TRBD1. The length of the CDR3 is 15 residues. After removal of 4 bases from V and 4 bases from J, the junction contained 7 bases not matched to a gene. CDR1 SGHRS and CDR2 YFSETQ come from the germline V gene. This CDR3 reads CASSRLGQINEKLFF. CDR3 bases: TGCGCCAGCAGCCGGTTGGGACAGATTAATGAAAAACTGTTTTTT.